Only one count was recorded for the clone carrying this TCR beta chain. Its antigen is unidentified. The germline V gene has CDR1 MDHEN and CDR2 SYDVKM. Trimming cost V 5 bases and J 0 bases, with 19 bases left between them. The CDR3 runs 17 residues. This sample is drawn from a study of T cell responses to AZD1222 COVID-19 vaccine. Findings and caveats of the study: Spike regions recognized by vaccine-associated CD4 TCRs spanned the protein, led by 160-218 and 743-854. Two AZD1222 doses significantly raised spike-specific TCR breadth and depth over controls. White British people made up most donors, females outnumbered males, and clonal diversity was possibly underestimated. Targeting of unmutated variant regions was reportedly seen in nearly half of spike-specific TCRs.

TCRdb's table, derived via immunoSEQ multiplex PCR, lists solely in-frame clones and lacks some. In the table there are 150,000 to 170,000 clones, less than 90% of which are singletons. The clonotype was recovered from an adult in good health. The specimen comprised peripheral blood, sampled on day 0 of MenACWY control vaccination. The chain has TRBV28 and TRBJ1-2; D gene unclear. This CDR3 reads CASSPGPSNLPNYGYTF. CDR3 nucleotides: TGTGCCAGCAGTCCAGGACCATCTAACCTACCTAACTATGGCTACACCTTC.